This T cell receptor (beta chain) was documented in a study of control samples from healthy donors and cancer patients. Profiling relied on immunoSEQ multiplex PCR, and the TCRdb table lists in-frame clones only, not all of them. Of some 120,000 clones detected, roughly 91% appear once; the ten largest clones hold around 1.6%. With 0 bases clipped from V and 10 bases from J, the junction kept 5 bases outside the gene matches. Germline-derived CDR1 and CDR2 are LGHDT and YNNKEL (reference sequence). This CDR3 comprises 14 residues. The receptor's source is a middle-aged man with head and neck cancer. The chain couples TRBV3-1 (or the pseudogene TRBV3-2) to TRBJ2-1, with TRBD2 identical over 8 bases. Sequencing used PBMCs. CDR3 loop: CASSQEAGVGEQFF. The DNA for the CDR3 is TGTGCCAGCAGCCAAGAAGCGGGAGTTGGGGAGCAGTTCTTC.